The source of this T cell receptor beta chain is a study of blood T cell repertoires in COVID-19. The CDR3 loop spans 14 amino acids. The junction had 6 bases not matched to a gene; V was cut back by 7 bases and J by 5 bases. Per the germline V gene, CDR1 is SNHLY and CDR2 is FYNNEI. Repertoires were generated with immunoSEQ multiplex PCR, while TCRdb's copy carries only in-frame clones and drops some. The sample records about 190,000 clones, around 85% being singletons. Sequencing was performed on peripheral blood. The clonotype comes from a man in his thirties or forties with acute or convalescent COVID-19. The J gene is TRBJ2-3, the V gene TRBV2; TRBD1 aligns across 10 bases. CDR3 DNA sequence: TGTGCCAGCACTTTGACAGGGGGCATAGATACGCAGTATTTT. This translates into CASTLTGGIDTQYF.